These T cell receptor beta chains were read from a single sample in a study of blood T cell repertoires in COVID-19. Repertoires were generated with immunoSEQ multiplex PCR, while TCRdb's copy carries only in-frame clones and drops some. This table holds some 110,000 clones, around 80% found once. Sequenced sample: peripheral blood. The receptors here all came from a man aged 60-69 years with active or convalescent COVID-19. Each CDR3 is given with its conserved first and last residue. The listing skips clone size in some rows; elsewhere it reads once, few, many or a size class.

clone_size,v_call,cdr3_aa
.,TRBV5-1,CASSRSGRGAYNEQFF
.,TRBV5-8,CASSLAEGQYYTYEQYF
.,TRBV7-2,CASSLRQGRGANYGYTF
.,TRBV23-1,CAFQGCEETQYF
.,TRBV6-5,CASGPDRGGYGYTF
.,TRBV28,CASSFDRGGSYNSPLHF
once,TRBV12-3/TRBV12-4,CASSLSGRETQYF
.,TRBV30,CAWSVQGGMTEAFF
.,TRBV19,CASSRGQGARGDQPQHF
.,TRBV9,CASSVVGGEQYF
.,TRBV12-3/TRBV12-4,CASKGTYEQYF
.,TRBV7-3,CASSLRGQVTDTQYF
.,TRBV7-2,CASSRMGRSHTDTQYF
.,TRBV9,CASSVAMATEAFF
.,TRBV5-1,CASSVKAGTHNEQFF
.,TRBV24-1,CATSDPRDSPQETQYF
once,TRBV11-1,CASSTRRKREKQEQFF
few,TRBV5-1,CASAVQGDTEAFF